These 5 T cell receptor beta chains originate from one sample sequenced in a study of blood T cell repertoires in COVID-19. Assay used: immunoSEQ multiplex PCR; TCRdb lists only in-frame clones, some missing. This sample carries over 100,000 clones, approximately 84% of them seen once, and the ten largest clones take over 1.2%. What was sequenced was peripheral blood. The receptor source for this set is a man aged 35 to 55 with acute or convalescent COVID-19.

V is TRBV5-1 and J is TRBJ2-7; the match to TRBD1 covers 9 bases. This CDR3 comprises 13 residues. V lost 0 bases to trimming and J lost 6 bases; unmatched junction nucleotides: 1. Germline V gene lookup returns CDR1 SGHRS and CDR2 YFSETQ. In DNA form, the CDR3 reads TGCGCCAGCAGCTTGGCGACAGGGGGCGAGCAGTACTTC. Residues: CASSLATGGEQYF. Complete variable domain (other parts from reference TRBV5-1 and TRBJ2-7): KAGVTQTPRYLIKTRGQQVTLSCSPISGHRSVSWYQQTPGQGLQFLFEYFSETQRNKGNFPGRFSGRQFSNSRSEMNVSTLELGDSALYLCASSLATGGEQYFGPGTRLTVT.

The chain recombines TRBV28 with TRBJ2-7; 9 bases align to TRBD1. The CDR3 is made up of 15 amino acids. V gave up 4 bases and J gave up 5 bases; unmatched junction bases: 9. The germline CDR1 and CDR2 sequences are MDHEN and SYDVKM. DNA of the CDR3: TGTGCCAGCAGTTCGGGGGACAGGGATAAAGACGAGCAGTACTTC. This codes for CASSSGDRDKDEQYF.

The genes are TRBV12-3 or TRBV12-4 and TRBJ2-1, with D possibly being TRBD1 (6 bases). Trimming removed 5 bases at V and 11 bases at J, with 16 bases between. The CDR3 length is 13 residues. CDR3 DNA sequence: TGTGCCAGCAGTGGGCACAGGGAGAGTAAGCAGTTCTTC. Translated, it gives CASSGHRESKQFF.

This clone was counted once. This sequence joins TRBV19 and TRBJ1-5; D perhaps matches TRBD1 (6 bases). The CDR3 length is 13 residues. Germline V CDR1 and CDR2: LNHDA, SQIVND (reference sequence). V gave up 3 bases and J gave up 5 bases, with 8 bases separating them. The CDR3 bases are TGTGCCAGTAGTATTCAGGGGTATCAGCCCCAGCATTTT. Translated, it gives CASSIQGYQPQHF.

The V call is TRBV19, the J call TRBJ2-1; 8 positions match TRBD2. Trimming took 5 bases from V and 4 from J; bases not matched to a gene: 10. This CDR3 has 16 amino acids. The germline V gene encodes CDR1 LNHDA and CDR2 SQIVND (reference sequence). CDR3 nucleotide sequence: TGTGCCAGTAGTTTTGATAGCGGGATTGGGTACAATGAGCAGTTCTTC. This gives the protein CASSFDSGIGYNEQFF.